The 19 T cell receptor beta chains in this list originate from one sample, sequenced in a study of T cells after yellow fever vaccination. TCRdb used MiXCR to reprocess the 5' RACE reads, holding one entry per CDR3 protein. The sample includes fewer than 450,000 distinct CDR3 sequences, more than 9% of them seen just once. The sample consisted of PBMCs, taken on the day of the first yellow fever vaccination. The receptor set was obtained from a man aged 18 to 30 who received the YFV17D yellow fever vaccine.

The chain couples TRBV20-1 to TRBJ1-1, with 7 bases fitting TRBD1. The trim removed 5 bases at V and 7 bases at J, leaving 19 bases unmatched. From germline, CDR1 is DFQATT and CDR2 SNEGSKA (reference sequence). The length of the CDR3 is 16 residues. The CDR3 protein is CSAGFGRGRGFGEAFF. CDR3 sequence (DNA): TGCAGTGCTGGATTCGGCCGTGGCAGGGGGTTTGGTGAAGCTTTCTTT.

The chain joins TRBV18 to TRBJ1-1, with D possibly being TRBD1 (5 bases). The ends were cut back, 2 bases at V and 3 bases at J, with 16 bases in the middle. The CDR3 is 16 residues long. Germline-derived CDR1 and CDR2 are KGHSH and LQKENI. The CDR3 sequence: CASSPMGLGAHTEAFF. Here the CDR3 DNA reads TGTGCCAGCTCACCAATGGGGTTAGGGGCGCACACTGAAGCTTTCTTT.

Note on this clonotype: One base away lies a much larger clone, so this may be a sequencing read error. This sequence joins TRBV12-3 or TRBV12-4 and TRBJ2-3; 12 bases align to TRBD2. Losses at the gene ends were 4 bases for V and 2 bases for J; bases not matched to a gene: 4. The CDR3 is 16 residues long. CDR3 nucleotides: TGTGCCAGCAGTTGTGGGACTAGCGGGCACACAGATACGCAGTATTTT. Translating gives CASSCGTSGHTDTQYF.

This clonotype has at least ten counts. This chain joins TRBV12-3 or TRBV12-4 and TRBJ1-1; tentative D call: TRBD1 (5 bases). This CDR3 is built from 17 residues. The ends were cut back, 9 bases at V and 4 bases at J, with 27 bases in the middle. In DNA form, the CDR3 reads TGTGCCAGTGCTTCCGGGACGTGGTTTCAACAAAGCACTGAAGCTTTCTTT. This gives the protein CASASGTWFQQSTEAFF.

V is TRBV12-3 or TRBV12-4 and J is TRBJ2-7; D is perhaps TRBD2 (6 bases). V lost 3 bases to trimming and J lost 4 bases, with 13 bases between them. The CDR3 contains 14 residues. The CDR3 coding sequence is TGTGCCAGCAGTTTTCCACAGGAGGGGTACGAGCAGTACTTC. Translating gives CASSFPQEGYEQYF.

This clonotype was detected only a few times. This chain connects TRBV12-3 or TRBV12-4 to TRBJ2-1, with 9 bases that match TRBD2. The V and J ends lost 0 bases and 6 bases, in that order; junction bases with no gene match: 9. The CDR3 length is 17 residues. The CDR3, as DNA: TGTGCCAGCAGTTTAGCGCGTCGAGCGGGGGGCACCAATGAGCAGTTCTTC. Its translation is CASSLARRAGGTNEQFF.

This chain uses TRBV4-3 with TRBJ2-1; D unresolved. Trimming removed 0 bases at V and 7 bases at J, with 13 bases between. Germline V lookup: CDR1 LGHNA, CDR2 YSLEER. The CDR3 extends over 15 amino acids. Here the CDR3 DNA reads TGCGCCAGCAGCCAAGAAAAGTTCCCCAGAAATGAGCAGTTCTTC. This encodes CASSQEKFPRNEQFF.

The DNA of the CDR3 is TGTGCCAGCAGCCAAACCGTAGTCAATGAGCAGTTCTTC. As protein: CASSQTVVNEQFF. J is TRBJ2-1 and V is TRBV3-1; D not certain. The CDR3 is made up of 13 amino acids. Trimming removed 2 bases from V and 6 bases from J, with 8 bases in between. The germline V gene encodes CDR1 LGHDT and CDR2 YNNKEL (reference sequence).

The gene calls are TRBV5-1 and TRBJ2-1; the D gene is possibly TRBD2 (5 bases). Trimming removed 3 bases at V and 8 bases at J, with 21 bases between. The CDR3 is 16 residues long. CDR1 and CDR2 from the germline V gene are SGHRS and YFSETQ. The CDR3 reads CASSSRRLPLGDEQFF. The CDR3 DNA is TGCGCCAGCAGCTCCAGGAGGCTCCCGCTCGGTGATGAGCAGTTCTTC.

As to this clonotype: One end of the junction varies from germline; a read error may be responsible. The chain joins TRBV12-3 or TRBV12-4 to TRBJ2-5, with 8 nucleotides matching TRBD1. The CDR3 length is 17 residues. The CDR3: CARSLLGRGQKWETQYF. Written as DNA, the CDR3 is TGTGCCCGCAGTTTACTCGGCAGGGGGCAAAAATGGGAGACCCAGTACTTC.

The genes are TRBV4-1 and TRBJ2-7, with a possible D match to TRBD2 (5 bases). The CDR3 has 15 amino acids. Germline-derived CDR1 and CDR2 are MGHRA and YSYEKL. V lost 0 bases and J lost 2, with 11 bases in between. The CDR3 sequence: CASSQDGQEAYEQYF. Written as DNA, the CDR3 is TGCGCCAGCAGCCAAGATGGTCAGGAGGCCTACGAGCAGTACTTC.

For the CDR3, the DNA is TGTGCCAGCAGCTTAGCTGGCGGGGGGCAAGAGACCCAGTACTTC. Encoded protein: CASSLAGGGQETQYF. V usage is TRBV11-2 and J usage is TRBJ2-5; 8 nucleotides align to TRBD2. With 1 base clipped from V and 2 bases from J, the junction kept 3 bases outside the gene matches. CDR3 length: 15 residues. The germline gives CDR1 SGHAT, CDR2 FQNNGV.

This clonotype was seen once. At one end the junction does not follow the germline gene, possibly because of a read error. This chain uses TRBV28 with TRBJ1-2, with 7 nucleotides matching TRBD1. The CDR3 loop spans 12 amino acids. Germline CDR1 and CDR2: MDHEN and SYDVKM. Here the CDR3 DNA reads TGTCCCAGCAGGGGGGTTGAACATGGCTACACCTTC. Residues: CPSRGVEHGYTF.

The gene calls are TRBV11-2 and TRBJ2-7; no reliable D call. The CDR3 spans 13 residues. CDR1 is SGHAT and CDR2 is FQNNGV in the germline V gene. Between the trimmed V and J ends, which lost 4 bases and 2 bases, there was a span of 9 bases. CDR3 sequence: CASSSTDAYEQYV. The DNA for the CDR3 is TGTGCCAGCAGCTCGACTGATGCCTACGAGCAGTACGTC.

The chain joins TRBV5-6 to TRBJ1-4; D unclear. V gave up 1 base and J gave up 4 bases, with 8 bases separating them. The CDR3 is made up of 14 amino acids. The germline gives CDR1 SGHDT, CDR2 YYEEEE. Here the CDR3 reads CASSLLGGNEKLFF. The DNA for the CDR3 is TGTGCCAGCAGCTTGCTAGGTGGTAATGAAAAACTGTTTTTT.

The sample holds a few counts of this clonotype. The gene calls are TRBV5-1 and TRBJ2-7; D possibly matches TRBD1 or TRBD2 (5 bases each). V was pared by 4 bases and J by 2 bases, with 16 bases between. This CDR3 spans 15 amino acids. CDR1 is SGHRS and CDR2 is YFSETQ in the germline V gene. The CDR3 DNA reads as TGCGCCAGCAGCCTCTCCGGGACCCGGACCTACGAGCAGTACTTC. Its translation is CASSLSGTRTYEQYF.

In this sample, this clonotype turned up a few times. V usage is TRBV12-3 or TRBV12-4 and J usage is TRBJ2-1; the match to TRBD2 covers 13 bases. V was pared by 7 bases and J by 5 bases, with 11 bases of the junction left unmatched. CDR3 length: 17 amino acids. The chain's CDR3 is CASKSGLAGDRNNEQFF. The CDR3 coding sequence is TGTGCCAGCAAATCCGGACTAGCGGGGGATAGAAACAATGAGCAGTTCTTC.

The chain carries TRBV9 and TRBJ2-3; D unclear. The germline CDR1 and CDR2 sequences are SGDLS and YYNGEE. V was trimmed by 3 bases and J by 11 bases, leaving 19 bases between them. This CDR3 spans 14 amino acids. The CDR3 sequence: CASSATTDRAWQYF. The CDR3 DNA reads TGTGCCAGCAGCGCCACCACGGACCGAGCGTGGCAGTATTTT.

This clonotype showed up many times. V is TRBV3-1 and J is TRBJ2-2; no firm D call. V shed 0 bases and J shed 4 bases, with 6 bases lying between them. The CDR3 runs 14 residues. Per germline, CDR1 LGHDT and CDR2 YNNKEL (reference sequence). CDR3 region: CASSQDSSTGELFF. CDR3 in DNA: TGTGCCAGCAGCCAAGATTCTAGCACCGGGGAGCTGTTTTTT.